These 11 T cell receptor beta chains share one sample of origin, sequenced in a study of blood T cell repertoires in COVID-19. Assay used: immunoSEQ multiplex PCR; TCRdb lists only in-frame clones, some missing. Among around 70,000 clones listed, just under 80% were seen once. The sequenced material came from peripheral blood. These receptors came from a human donor in a cohort sampled during active COVID-19.

This chain connects TRBV6-5 to TRBJ2-2; D gene unclear. V was clipped by 5 bases and J by 5 bases, with 15 bases between them. Germline-derived CDR1 and CDR2 are MNHEY and SVGAGI. The CDR3 has 15 amino acids. The CDR3 region has the DNA TGTGCCAGCAGTCAGACTCCACTCCTAACCGGGGAGCTGTTTTTT. Protein product: CASSQTPLLTGELFF.

This chain links TRBV7-9 with TRBJ2-2; TRBD2 agrees at 10 bases. The germline V gene encodes CDR1 SEHNR and CDR2 FQNEAQ (reference sequence). This CDR3 is 17 amino acids long. The trim removed 5 bases at V and 6 bases at J, leaving 12 bases unmatched. Here the CDR3 reads CASSPPFPSGSAGELFF. CDR3 DNA: TGTGCCAGCAGCCCCCCCTTTCCTAGCGGGAGTGCCGGGGAGCTGTTTTTT. Full variable domain (remainder filled in from reference TRBV7-9 and TRBJ2-2): DTGVSQNPRHKITKRGQNVTFRCDPISEHNRLYWYRQTLGQGPEFLTYFQNEAQLEKSRLLSDRFSAERPKGSFSTLEIQRTEQGDSAMYLCASSPPFPSGSAGELFFGEGSRLTVL.

This clone was counted a few times. This chain connects TRBV27 to TRBJ1-6; D unclear. V was trimmed by 2 bases and J by 4 bases, leaving 9 bases between them. This CDR3 has 15 amino acids. Germline CDR1 and CDR2: MNHEY and SMNVEV (reference sequence). CDR3 sequence reads: CASSLKRGYNSPLHF. DNA of the CDR3: TGTGCCAGCAGTTTAAAGCGGGGATATAATTCACCCCTCCACTTT.

Of note for this clone: An end of the junction differs from the germline gene, which may be a read error. The rearrangement uses TRBV5-6 and TRBJ1-2; 8 bases match TRBD1. The CDR3 runs to 13 residues. Germline V gives CDR1 SGHDT, CDR2 YYEEEE. CDR3 nucleotide sequence: TGTGCCAGCAGATTGGGACAGGTCTATGGCTACACCTTC. Amino acid sequence: CASRLGQVYGYTF.

The chain links TRBV3-1 (or the pseudogene TRBV3-2) to TRBJ2-4; 9 bases align to TRBD2. This CDR3 region has 14 residues. CDR1 is LGHDT and CDR2 is YNNKEL in the germline V gene (reference sequence). V lost 4 bases and J lost 8; bases outside the gene matches: 6. In DNA form, the CDR3 reads TGTGCCAGCAGCCCAGGGGCGGGAGGGTACATTCAGTACTTC. Residues: CASSPGAGGYIQYF.

This clone was detected once. The V gene is TRBV7-9, the J gene TRBJ1-2; 8 nucleotides align to TRBD1. Looked up from germline, CDR1 is SEHNR and CDR2 is FQNEAQ (reference sequence). Trimming cost V 5 bases and J 6 bases; bases outside gene matches: 11. The CDR3 is 15 amino acids. CDR3 coding DNA: TGTGCCAGCAGCAACAGGGGGGGCCCGTTAGATGGCTACACCTTC. Translation: CASSNRGGPLDGYTF. The variable domain in full, completed from reference TRBV7-9 and TRBJ1-2, reads DTGVSQNPRHKITKRGQNVTFRCDPISEHNRLYWYRQTLGQGPEFLTYFQNEAQLEKSRLLSDRFSAERPKGSFSTLEIQRTEQGDSAMYLCASSNRGGPLDGYTFGSGTRLTVV.

The V and J genes are TRBV10-1 and TRBJ1-1; D perhaps matches TRBD1 (6 bases). From germline, CDR1 is WNHNN and CDR2 SYGVQD (reference sequence). The CDR3 is made up of 16 amino acids. V was shortened by 2 bases and J by 4 bases, with 17 bases between the two germline ends. CDR3 loop: CASSEGGGAVGTEAFF. As DNA, the CDR3 is TGCGCCAGCAGTGAGGGAGGGGGGGCCGTTGGCACTGAAGCTTTCTTT.

V gene TRBV10-2 combines with J gene TRBJ1-1; 8 bases are a match to TRBD1. Germline CDR1 and CDR2: WSHSY and SAAADI. Losses at the gene ends were 7 bases for V and 6 bases for J; bases not matched to a gene: 10. This CDR3 has 14 amino acids. The DNA of the CDR3 is TGCGCCAGCAAGGACAGGGTCGGGGAACCTGAAGCTTTCTTT. Translating gives CASKDRVGEPEAFF.

The chain employs TRBV21-1 and TRBJ2-1; TRBD2, the D gene given by the table, was not confirmed from the DNA. TRBV21-1 is reported as a pseudogene. The CDR3 is made up of 21 amino acids. CDR3: CASSNRQRTSGRPSSYNEQFF. CDR3 in DNA: TGTGCCAGCAGCAACAGGCAAAGGACTAGCGGGAGGCCTAGCTCCTACAATGAGCAGTTCTTC.

The chain couples TRBV18 to TRBJ2-7; TRBD2 is a possible D gene (5 bases). This CDR3 contains 14 residues. V was shortened by 6 bases and J by 5 bases, with 17 bases between the two germline ends. Germline V gives CDR1 KGHSH, CDR2 LQKENI. CDR3 amino acids: CASSSPMRANEQYF. Here the CDR3 DNA reads TGTGCCAGCTCTTCCCCTATGAGGGCCAACGAGCAGTACTTC.

This chain uses TRBV6-4 with TRBJ1-1; D is possibly TRBD1 (6 bases). CDR3 length: 15 residues. The germline V gene encodes CDR1 MRHNA and CDR2 SNTAGT. Trimming stripped 8 bases from V and 3 bases from J, with 19 bases between. CDR3 protein: CASSLEARGDTEAFF. The CDR3 nucleotides are TGTGCCAGCTCACTCGAGGCCAGGGGAGACACTGAAGCTTTCTTT.